One and the same sample provided the 11 T cell receptor beta chains below, sequenced in a study of blood T cell repertoires in COVID-19. The repertoire was sequenced with immunoSEQ multiplex PCR; TCRdb's copy has only in-frame clones and lacks some. The sample yields about 270,000 clones, 70% to 90% seen once. Material for sequencing was PBMCs or T cells enriched from blood (not recorded which). Receptors were obtained from a woman aged 25 to 45 with acute COVID-19.

The rearrangement joins TRBV7-2 to TRBJ2-7, with 10 positions matching TRBD2. CDR1 SGHTA and CDR2 FQGNSA come from the germline V gene. There are 16 residues in the CDR3. V lost 5 bases to trimming and J lost 2 bases; unmatched junction nucleotides: 9. The CDR3 sequence: CASSGVLAGSTYEQYF. The CDR3 DNA sequence: TGTGCCAGCAGCGGGGTACTAGCGGGATCGACCTACGAGCAGTACTTC.

This clone was observed a single time. This chain links TRBV28 with TRBJ1-1; 10 bases map to TRBD1. CDR3 length: 16 residues. V lost 5 bases, J lost 0 bases, and 6 bases stayed unmatched. The germline gives CDR1 MDHEN, CDR2 SYDVKM. CDR3 loop: CASSPQGTGVNTEAFF. For the CDR3, the DNA is TGTGCCAGCAGTCCCCAGGGGACAGGGGTGAACACTGAAGCTTTCTTT.

V and J are TRBV19 and TRBJ2-7; D might be TRBD1 (6 bases). The germline CDR1 and CDR2 sequences are LNHDA and SQIVND (reference sequence). This CDR3 region has 16 residues. V was trimmed by 4 bases and J by 1 base, leaving 17 bases between them. This CDR3 reads CASSTQQGSLSYEQYF. CDR3 in DNA: TGTGCCAGTAGTACTCAACAGGGTTCTCTTTCCTACGAGCAGTACTTC. The whole variable domain, filled in from reference TRBV19 and TRBJ2-7, reads DGGITQSPKYLFRKEGQNVTLSCEQNLNHDAMYWYRQDPGQGLRLIYYSQIVNDFQKGDIAEGYSVSREKKESFPLTVTSAQKNPTAFYLCASSTQQGSLSYEQYFGPGTRLTVT.

The chain combines TRBV6-5 with TRBJ2-7; TRBD2 matches 11 bases. Germline V gene lookup returns CDR1 MNHEY and CDR2 SVGAGI. After removal of 2 bases from V and 4 bases from J, the junction contained 7 bases not matched to a gene. The CDR3 has 16 amino acids. CDR3 loop: CASSYVGGLAAYEQYF. CDR3 DNA sequence: TGTGCCAGCAGTTACGTCGGGGGACTAGCGGCTTACGAGCAGTACTTC.

CDR3 in amino acids: CATSRSGSSTDTQYF. The CDR3 DNA reads TGTGCCACCAGCAGGAGCGGGTCTAGCACAGATACGCAGTATTTT. The chain uses TRBV15 and TRBJ2-3; D possibly corresponds to TRBD2 (6 bases). Looked up from germline, CDR1 is LNHNV and CDR2 is YYDKDF (reference sequence). CDR3 length equals 15 residues. V gave up 3 bases and J gave up 0 bases, with 10 bases separating them.

This rearrangement joins TRBV13 to TRBJ1-1; TRBD1 agrees at 7 bases. The J segment lost 5 bases and the V segment lost 11 bases, leaving 11 bases of the junction unmatched. Germline assignment: CDR1 PRHDT and CDR2 FYEKMQ (reference sequence). This CDR3 has 13 residues. This CDR3 is CACDRVEDTEAFF. CDR3 in DNA: TGTGCCTGCGACAGGGTCGAGGATACTGAAGCTTTCTTT.

The chain links TRBV24-1 to TRBJ2-7; D is uncertain. V lost 5 bases to trimming and J lost 2 bases, with 9 bases between them. The CDR3 is 13 amino acids. The germline CDR1 and CDR2 sequences are KGHDR and SFDVKD. CDR3 sequence: CATSASGTYEQYF. In DNA, the CDR3 is TGTGCCACCAGTGCCTCCGGTACCTACGAGCAGTACTTC.

The gene calls are TRBV19 and TRBJ2-2; TRBD2 agrees at 16 bases. J gave up 6 bases and V 4 bases, and 11 bases lay outside the gene matches. This CDR3 comprises 19 residues. Per germline, CDR1 LNHDA and CDR2 SQIVND (reference sequence). CDR3 nucleotides: TGTGCCAGTAGTAAAGGGACTAGCGGGAGGGCCGGTGGGGCCGGGGAGCTGTTTTTT. It specifies CASSKGTSGRAGGAGELFF.

The chain uses TRBV2 and TRBJ2-7; weak D call: TRBD2 (5 bases). The CDR3 covers 13 residues. In germline, CDR1 is SNHLY, CDR2 FYNNEI. The V end was cut by 8 bases, the J end by 1 base, with 12 bases between. CDR3 loop: CASWRTGSYEQYF. CDR3 nucleotide sequence: TGTGCCAGCTGGCGGACTGGGTCCTACGAGCAGTACTTC.

The chain recombines TRBV19 with TRBJ1-5; 8 nucleotides line up with TRBD1. Trimming removed 8 bases from V and 7 bases from J; junction bases left unmatched: 4. The germline CDR1 and CDR2 sequences are LNHDA and SQIVND (reference sequence). The CDR3 is made up of 12 amino acids. CDR3 DNA sequence: TGTGCCAGTGGACAGGGCGGCCAGCCCCAGCATTTT. Translation: CASGQGGQPQHF.

As to this clone: The same CDR3 arises from other DNA sequences in this sample as well. This chain joins TRBV28 and TRBJ1-6; D is unresolved. This CDR3 contains 11 residues. V lost 4 bases to trimming and J lost 8 bases, with 3 bases between them. Looked up from germline, CDR1 is MDHEN and CDR2 is SYDVKM. CDR3 coding DNA: TGTGCCAGCAGTTCAGATTCACCCCTCCACTTT. This translates into CASSSDSPLHF.